A selection of T cell receptor beta chains follows, all from one sample in a study of a mutant IDH1 vaccine in newly diagnosed glioma. Assay: immunoSEQ multiplex PCR; the TCRdb copy retains only in-frame clones and omits some. The sample records 50,000 to 65,000 clones, 70% to 90% being singletons. The material was PBMCs, obtained from a glioma patient treated with radiotherapy, temozolomide or both. All receptors come from a man in his late teens or twenties with glioma. CDR3s include the opening cysteine and the closing phenylalanine or tryptophan. D genes are given only for firm matches. Clone size is given for some rows only: seen once, a few or many times, or a class if the clone is expanded.

J	V	size	D	CDR3	DNA
TRBJ2-2	TRBV7-9	-	-	CASSIRANTGELFF	TGTGCCAGCAGCATAAGGGCGAACACCGGGGAGCTGTTTTTT
TRBJ1-2	TRBV30	few	-	CAWSSGTTGSGGYTF	TGTGCCTGGAGTTCTGGGACAACAGGGTCGGGAGGCTACACCTTC
TRBJ1-1	TRBV28	-	-	CASSLTANTEAFF	TGTGCCAGCAGTTTGACGGCGAACACTGAAGCTTTCTTT
TRBJ2-7	TRBV18	-	TRBD1	CASSPTGEGYEQYF	TGTGCCAGCTCTCCAACAGGGGAAGGTTACGAGCAGTACTTC
TRBJ2-5	TRBV6-5	-	-	CASSSPGAGGTQYF	TGTGCCAGCAGTTCTCCGGGGGCCGGGGGGACCCAGTACTTC
TRBJ2-2	TRBV4-1	few	-	CASSSYTPLIPNTGELFF	TGCGCCAGCAGCTCTTATACCCCCCTAATCCCGAACACCGGGGAGCTGTTTTTT
TRBJ1-5	TRBV6-5	-	-	CASSSYSNQPQHF	TGTGCCAGCAGCTCATATAGCAATCAGCCCCAGCATTTT
TRBJ2-3	TRBV14	-	-	CASSPLGWGLSTDTQYF	TGTGCCAGCAGCCCTCTTGGTTGGGGGCTTAGCACAGATACGCAGTATTTT
TRBJ2-2	TRBV7-6	-	-	CASSFGRVGLTGELFF	TGTGCCAGCAGCTTTGGCAGGGTTGGGTTGACCGGGGAGCTGTTTTTT
TRBJ2-6	TRBV29-1	-	-	CSVGGQTNSGANVLTF	TGCAGCGTTGGGGGACAAACTAACTCTGGGGCCAACGTCCTGACTTTC
TRBJ2-7	TRBV4-1	-	-	CASSQEVPLRVAASYEQYF	TGCGCCAGCAGCCAAGAAGTCCCACTCAGGGTAGCGGCTTCCTACGAGCAGTACTTC
TRBJ1-5	TRBV7-6	-	-	CASSPGRVNNQPQHF	TGTGCCAGCAGCCCCGGCCGGGTGAACAATCAGCCCCAGCATTTT
TRBJ1-5	TRBV25-1	-	-	CASSEGGPQHF	TGTGCCAGCAGCGAAGGGGGGCCCCAGCATTTT
TRBJ1-5	TRBV7-9	-	TRBD1	CASSPGTGGGQPQHF	TGTGCCAGCAGCCCCGGGACAGGGGGAGGACAGCCCCAGCATTTT
TRBJ1-2	TRBV9	-	-	CASSARGLHYGYTF	TGTGCCAGCAGCGCGCGCGGGCTGCACTATGGCTACACCTTC
TRBJ2-2	TRBV19	-	-	CASSSGANTGELFF	TGTGCCAGTAGTAGCGGAGCGAACACCGGGGAGCTGTTTTTT
TRBJ1-4	TRBV7-2	-	TRBD1	CASSSTGTGNEKLFF	TGTGCCAGCAGCTCAACCGGGACAGGGAATGAAAAACTGTTTTTT
TRBJ1-5	TRBV7-2	-	-	CASSFGGQPQHF	TGTGCCAGCAGCTTCGGAGGTCAGCCCCAGCATTTT
TRBJ1-6	TRBV4-3	-	-	CASSQERQLNSPLHF	TGCGCCAGCAGCCAAGAGAGGCAGTTGAACTCACCCCTCCACTTT
TRBJ2-1	TRBV19	few	TRBD2	CASSTKREGPDEQFF	TGTGCCAGTAGTACGAAGCGGGAGGGCCCGGATGAGCAGTTCTTC
TRBJ1-5	TRBV19	-	-	CASSILSRLSQPQHF	TGTGCCAGTAGTATCCTGTCCAGGTTATCTCAGCCCCAGCATTTT
TRBJ1-5	TRBV19	medium-sized	-	CASSITGFDQPQHF	TGTGCCAGTAGTATCACGGGGTTCGATCAGCCCCAGCATTTT
TRBJ1-1	TRBV28	-	-	CASSLDPTEAFF	TGTGCCAGCAGTTTGGATCCAACTGAAGCTTTCTTT
TRBJ1-1	TRBV5-6	-	-	CASSSLSMNTEAFF	TGTGCCAGCAGCTCCCTCTCCATGAACACTGAAGCTTTCTTT
TRBJ2-7	TRBV4-1	few	-	CASSLTGGEQYF	TGCGCCAGCAGCCTAACAGGAGGGGAGCAGTACTTC
TRBJ1-3	TRBV30	once	-	CAWSAELTSGNTIYF	TGTGCCTGGAGTGCTGAGCTAACCTCTGGAAACACCATATATTTT
TRBJ2-7	TRBV7-2	once	-	CASSLEIYTYEQYF	TGTGCCAGCAGCCTAGAGATATACACCTACGAGCAGTACTTC
TRBJ2-7	TRBV5-8	-	TRBD2	CASSSLGGFHEQYF	TGTGCCAGCAGCTCCCTGGGAGGGTTCCACGAGCAGTACTTC
TRBJ2-1	TRBV5-4	-	-	CASSLSASAYNEQFF	TGTGCCAGCAGCTTGTCTGCCAGCGCCTACAATGAGCAGTTCTTC
TRBJ1-2	TRBV5-1	-	-	CASSLGRTTFYGYTF	TGCGCCAGCAGCTTGGGGAGGACCACGTTTTATGGCTACACCTTC
TRBJ2-2	TRBV30	-	-	CAWSIRFTGELFF	TGTGCCTGGAGTATCAGATTCACCGGGGAGCTGTTTTTT
TRBJ1-2	TRBV4-3	-	TRBD1	CASSPYTGGDGYTF	TGCGCCAGCAGCCCGTACACAGGGGGCGACGGCTACACCTTC
TRBJ1-1	TRBV9	-	-	CASSRRTGNTEAFF	TGTGCCAGCAGCCGCCGGACGGGGAACACTGAAGCTTTCTTT
TRBJ2-2	TRBV5-6	-	TRBD2	CASSWQGLASSGELFF	TGTGCCAGCAGCTGGCAGGGACTAGCTTCCAGCGGGGAGCTGTTTTTT
TRBJ1-5	TRBV25-1	few	-	CASSELGSNQPQHF	TGTGCCAGCAGTGAATTAGGGAGCAATCAGCCCCAGCATTTT
TRBJ2-7	TRBV6-6	-	-	CASSYEGATYEQYF	TGTGCCAGCAGTTACGAGGGAGCTACCTACGAGCAGTACTTC
TRBJ2-7	TRBV5-6	-	TRBD1	CASSATGQGYEQYF	TGTGCCAGCAGCGCCACGGGACAGGGCTACGAGCAGTACTTC
TRBJ1-2	TRBV5-4	-	TRBD1	CASSLGGGQGYGYTF	TGTGCCAGCAGCTTGGGAGGTGGACAGGGCTATGGCTACACCTTC
TRBJ2-7	TRBV14	-	-	CASSQVSWPAEQYF	TGTGCCAGCAGCCAAGTATCCTGGCCGGCCGAGCAGTACTTC
TRBJ2-1	TRBV19	once	TRBD1	CASSIRGQGIPNEQFF	TGTGCCAGTAGTATCCGGGGACAGGGAATTCCCAATGAGCAGTTCTTC
TRBJ2-2	TRBV9	-	-	CASSVGGPSGELFF	TGTGCCAGCAGCGTTGGGGGACCATCCGGGGAGCTGTTTTTT
TRBJ1-5	TRBV4-3	-	-	CASSGGLSNQPQHF	TGCGCCAGCAGCGGGGGGCTGAGCAATCAGCCCCAGCATTTT
TRBJ1-5	TRBV19	few	-	CARTDSINQPQHF	TGTGCCAGGACAGACAGCATCAATCAGCCCCAGCATTTT
TRBJ1-1	TRBV4-2	-	-	CASSQRALGFRNTEAFF	TGTGCCAGCAGCCAACGCGCCCTAGGATTTCGGAACACTGAAGCTTTCTTT
TRBJ1-1	TRBV7-6	-	TRBD1	CASSSLRGGMNTEAFF	TGTGCCAGCAGCTCCCTCAGGGGGGGGATGAACACTGAAGCTTTCTTT
TRBJ2-7	TRBV14	-	-	CASSRSPREQYF	TGTGCCAGCAGTAGAAGTCCGCGGGAGCAGTACTTC
TRBJ2-1	TRBV27	-	TRBD2	CASSSRLAGMGNEQFF	TGTGCCAGCAGTTCCAGACTAGCGGGAATGGGCAATGAGCAGTTCTTC
TRBJ1-5	TRBV27	-	-	CASSLGGSDQPQHF	TGTGCCAGCTCCCTAGGGGGGTCGGATCAGCCCCAGCATTTT
TRBJ1-5	TRBV19	-	-	CASSLRGPRMQPQHF	TGTGCCAGTAGTCTCCGGGGTCCCCGGATGCAGCCCCAGCATTTT